This entry lists 18 T cell receptor beta chains sequenced from one sample in a study of T-cell reconstitution after alpha-beta-depleted transplantation in children. A library of TCRbeta sequences, prepared with unique molecular identifiers, was generated. TCRdb reanalysed the PCR reads using MiXCR and keeps one entry per CDR3 protein. The sample includes around 440,000 distinct CDR3 sequences, about 10% seen only once; the top ten take 2% to 2.5%. This specimen was PBMCs, taken before TCRalphabeta/CD19-depleted stem cell transplant. These receptors all stem from a child aged 2 to 10 with inherited bone marrow failure, due to receive a stem cell transplant.

This clonotype was seen at least ten times. V gene TRBV5-6 combines with J gene TRBJ2-1; 16 bases match TRBD2. This CDR3 region has 20 residues. Trimming took 2 bases from V and 1 from J; bases not matched to a gene: 9. Per the germline V gene, CDR1 is SGHDT and CDR2 is YYEEEE. CDR3 in DNA: TGTGCCAGCAGCTTTGAAGGGGGACTAGCGGGAGGGACTTCCTACAATGAGCAGTTCTTC. This encodes CASSFEGGLAGGTSYNEQFF.

The sample holds many counts of this clonotype. J is TRBJ1-1 and V is TRBV2; maybe TRBD1 (5 bases). The CDR3 is 15 residues long. The germline V gene has CDR1 SNHLY and CDR2 FYNNEI. Between the trimmed V and J ends, which lost 2 bases and 1 base, there was a span of 11 bases. CDR3 loop: CASSEFLGENTEAFF. CDR3 nucleotides: TGTGCCAGCAGTGAATTTTTGGGGGAGAACACTGAAGCTTTCTTT.

This chain joins TRBV1 and TRBJ2-1; the table's D call of TRBD2 was not tested on the DNA. TRBV1 is noted as a pseudogene. The CDR3 sequence is 18 residues long. CDR3: CTSSQAPGLAGKENEQFF. The CDR3 DNA reads TGCACCAGCAGCCAAGCCCCGGGACTAGCGGGAAAAGAGAATGAGCAGTTCTTC.

This chain connects TRBV29-1 to TRBJ1-1; D is unclear. Germline-derived CDR1 and CDR2 are SQVTM and ANQGSEA. This CDR3 comprises 13 residues. Trimming left V 5 bases short and J 2 bases short, with 12 bases between. The CDR3 DNA reads TGCAGCGTTCCTCCGGGTAAAAACACTGAAGCTTTCTTT. It encodes CSVPPGKNTEAFF.

This clonotype was counted many times. The V and J genes are TRBV25-1 and TRBJ2-2; D is unresolved. Germline loops: CDR1 MGHDK, CDR2 SYGVNS. Deletions cut 1 base from V and 6 bases from J, with 6 bases between. The CDR3 covers 13 residues. CDR3 sequence reads: CASSEWGSGELFF. The CDR3 DNA is TGTGCCAGCAGTGAATGGGGTTCCGGGGAGCTGTTTTTT.

For this clonotype: This clone may be a read error of a much larger clone one base away. The chain is built from TRBV29-1 and TRBJ2-3; D is uncertain. The closer fit of TRBJ1-5 to the DNA end suggests the J call may be wrong. This CDR3 contains 13 residues. The germline V gene encodes CDR1 SQVTM and CDR2 ANQGSEA. DNA for the CDR3: TGCAGCGTGCCGGTCGGACTCACAGATACGCAGCATTTT. This translates into CSVPVGLTDTQHF.

A few counts support this clonotype. The chain has TRBV7-8 and TRBJ2-5, with D perhaps matching TRBD1 or TRBD2 (5 bases each). The V gene lost 7 bases and the J gene lost 1 base, with 13 bases spanning the gap. The CDR3 sequence is 14 residues long. The V gene's germline CDR1 is SGHVS and CDR2 FQNEAQ. CDR3 nucleotide sequence: TGTGCCAGCATCCCGGGGCAGGGCCAAGAGACCCAGTACTTC. Its translation is CASIPGQGQETQYF.

This clonotype was seen many times. In DNA, the CDR3 is TGTGCCATCAGTTGGACTAGGGACTGGAACTACGAGCAGTACTTC. This sequence encodes CAISWTRDWNYEQYF. The chain recombines TRBV10-3 with TRBJ2-7; TRBD2 aligns across 7 bases. CDR1 and CDR2 from the germline V gene are ENHRY and SYGVKD. J was trimmed by 3 bases and V by 5 bases; bases with no gene match: 10. CDR3 length: 15 amino acids.

This clonotype was seen repeatedly, ten times or more. The chain joins TRBV12-3 or TRBV12-4 to TRBJ2-3; maybe TRBD1 (6 bases). This CDR3 has 13 amino acids. The V and J ends lost 11 bases and 0 bases respectively, with 12 bases between them. The CDR3 coding sequence is TGTGCCGCGAGACAGGCTAGCACAGATACGCAGTATTTT. Encoded protein: CAARQASTDTQYF.

This clonotype was picked up one time. It may be a read error: a sequence one base away is much more abundant. The chain combines TRBV5-5 with TRBJ2-3; maybe TRBD1 (6 bases). This CDR3 contains 16 residues. Trimming removed 4 bases from V and 4 bases from J, with 19 bases in between. Germline V gives CDR1 SGHKS, CDR2 YYEKEE (reference sequence). DNA of the CDR3: TGTGCCAGCAGCACCACCCCTTCAGGGGCAGCAGATACGCAGTATTTT. Translated: CASSTTPSGAADTQYF.

This clonotype showed up many times. This chain joins TRBV25-1 and TRBJ2-2, with 9 positions matching TRBD2. V lost 2 bases to trimming and J lost 1 base; unmatched junction nucleotides: 2. Germline CDR1 and CDR2: MGHDK and SYGVNS. CDR3 length: 16 amino acids. The CDR3 here is CASSELAGQNTGELFF. CDR3 coding DNA: TGTGCCAGCAGTGAACTAGCGGGGCAGAACACCGGGGAGCTGTTTTTT. Based on the CDR3 plus reference TRBV25-1 and TRBJ2-2, the full variable domain is EADIYQTPRYLVIGTGKKITLECSQTMGHDKMYWYQQDPGMELHLIHYSYGVNSTEKGDLSSESTVSRIRTEHFPLTLESARPSHTSQYLCASSELAGQNTGELFFGEGSRLTVL.

This clonotype was recorded at least ten times. The chain has TRBV4-3 and TRBJ2-2; D unclear. Germline lookup yields CDR1 LGHNA and CDR2 YSLEER. The CDR3 has 16 residues. Trimming removed 0 bases at V and 3 bases at J, with 11 bases between. This CDR3 is CASSQEARFYTGELFF. The CDR3 DNA sequence: TGCGCCAGCAGCCAAGAGGCCCGGTTCTACACCGGGGAGCTGTTTTTT.

Of note for this clonotype: Germline is not matched at one junction end, which may reflect a read error. The chain joins TRBV20-1 to TRBJ2-5; 12 bases agree with TRBD2. Germline V gene data show CDR1 as DFQATT and CDR2 as SNEGSKA (reference sequence). This CDR3 region has 16 residues. The CDR3: CCARDLTSGRKETQYF. CDR3 DNA sequence: TGCTGTGCTAGAGATCTCACTAGCGGGAGGAAAGAGACCCAGTACTTC.

This clonotype occurred many times. V usage is TRBV11-2 and J usage is TRBJ2-7, with D uncertain. Germline CDR1 SGHAT, CDR2 FQNNGV. The V end lost 7 bases, the J end lost 3 bases, and 19 bases lay between the germline ends. This CDR3 is built from 15 residues. The CDR3 sequence: CASTLRKGTGYEQYF. The CDR3 DNA sequence: TGTGCCAGCACGCTCCGCAAGGGAACGGGCTACGAGCAGTACTTC.

This clonotype was observed a handful of times. The rearrangement uses TRBV20-1 and TRBJ1-1, with unresolved D. Trimming shortened V by 5 bases and J by 5 bases, and 15 bases separated the two germline ends. The germline CDR1 and CDR2 sequences are DFQATT and SNEGSKA (reference sequence). This CDR3 is 13 amino acids long. DNA of the CDR3: TGCAGTGCTCCCGGACTGAGAAGGACTGAAGCTTTCTTT. Translated: CSAPGLRRTEAFF.

Remarks on this clonotype: Being one base from a much bigger clone, this may be a read error. The chain joins TRBV19 to TRBJ2-3, with no clear D. Germline V CDR1 and CDR2: LNHDA, SQIVND (reference sequence). CDR3 length: 14 residues. As DNA, the CDR3 is TGTGCCACTAGTAACAGACACCTCACAGATACGCAGTATTTT. It encodes CATSNRHLTDTQYF.

This clonotype was seen repeatedly, ten times or more. The CDR3 protein is CASSLVQGAGEQYF. CDR3 nucleotides: TGTGCCAGCAGCTTAGTCCAGGGGGCAGGGGAGCAGTACTTC. The genes are TRBV11-2 and TRBJ2-7, with 8 bases identical to TRBD1. Losses at the gene ends were 1 base for V and 7 bases for J; bases not matched to a gene: 6. This CDR3 spans 14 amino acids. Germline CDR1 and CDR2: SGHAT and FQNNGV.

The chain links TRBV12-3 or TRBV12-4 to TRBJ2-2; 8 bases match TRBD2. Trimming at V came to 6 bases and at J to 4 bases, leaving 7 bases not matched to a gene. This CDR3 is built from 15 residues. The CDR3 is CASSPGLGLTGELFF. In nucleotides, the CDR3 is TGTGCCAGCAGCCCGGGACTAGGGCTCACCGGGGAGCTGTTTTTT.